The present T cell receptor (beta chain) was sequenced within a study of blood T cells in healthy people across ages. CDR3 length equals 16 residues. V dropped 5 bases and J dropped 7; count of bases not matched to a gene: 13. The germline V gene has CDR1 DFQATT and CDR2 SNEGSKA (reference sequence). Primers used in a second PCR of about 7 to 11 cycles were a sample-barcoded 5' primer and a J-beta primer mix. Tags on each cDNA molecule came from a template-switch adaptor with 12 random nucleotides. TCRdb reprocessed the 5' RACE reads with MiXCR, giving one entry per CDR3 protein. The data show under 1,100,000 distinct CDR3 sequences, approximately 25% seen once. Russia was home to the donors, healthy Caucasian individuals aged roughly 6 to 95. The same data also contributed to another study, on T cells of mothers and their children. That source adds: Maternal samples each gave over 9 million TCR beta CDR3 reads, and child samples roughly 3 million each. TCR recombination output is shaped by thymic selection similarly in related and unrelated pairs.

The receptor comes from a girl aged 2 to 10 in good health. The V gene is TRBV20-1, the J gene TRBJ2-1, with 11 bases that match TRBD2. The sequencing input was blood. The CDR3 spells CSAPRSTSGRVNEQFF. The CDR3 DNA reads as TGCAGTGCTCCCCGATCTACTAGCGGGAGAGTGAATGAGCAGTTCTTC.